This TCR beta chain comes out of a study of CD8 T cells in Susac syndrome. Reverse transcription used roughly 0.45 to 1 ug RNA and random hexamers. Amplification of TCR beta CDR3 by immunoSEQ multiplex PCR spanned 54 Vbeta and 13 Jbeta. TCRdb re-called the immunoSEQ multiplex PCR reads with MiXCR, one entry per CDR3 protein. The table has 150,000 to 200,000 distinct CDR3 sequences, around 93% seen once; the top ten hold around 0.096%. This receptor was taken from a human donor in good health. Sample: CD4+ T cells from PBMCs.

CDR3 amino acids: CASSLASSTGANVLTF. CDR3 bases: TGCGCCAGCAGCTTGGCCTCATCCACTGGGGCCAACGTCCTGACTTTC. V is TRBV5-1 and J is TRBJ2-6; D is unclear. Germline V gene data show CDR1 as SGHRS and CDR2 as YFSETQ. This CDR3 spans 16 amino acids. Trimming shortened V by 0 bases and J by 2 bases, and 9 bases separated the two germline ends. The complete variable domain, with remaining parts taken from reference TRBV5-1 and TRBJ2-6, reads KAGVTQTPRYLIKTRGQQVTLSCSPISGHRSVSWYQQTPGQGLQFLFEYFSETQRNKGNFPGRFSGRQFSNSRSEMNVSTLELGDSALYLCASSLASSTGANVLTFGAGSRLTVL.